These 14 T cell receptor beta chains were sequenced from one sample in a study of cytomegalovirus exposure and HLA in healthy donors. The PCR used 60 Vbeta and 13 Jbeta primers. Here immunoSEQ multiplex PCR was the method, and the copy in TCRdb shows in-frame clones only, minus some. Among 180,000 or so clones listed, about three quarters were seen once. The sample consisted of PBMCs. All receptors derive from a man in his fifties or sixties in good health and CMV-seropositive.

A remark on this clone: One end of the junction does not line up with germline, which may come from a read error. This chain links TRBV19 with TRBJ1-6; 8 bases agree with TRBD1. Germline loops: CDR1 LNHDA, CDR2 SQIVND (reference sequence). This CDR3 has 14 residues. CDR3 protein: CASKDRGQGSPLRF. Written as DNA, the CDR3 is TGTGCCAGTAAAGACAGGGGTCAAGGTTCACCCCTCCGCTTT.

This clone occurred a few times. V is TRBV27 and J is TRBJ2-5, with 9 bases matching TRBD2. The CDR3 has 15 residues. Unmatched junction bases numbered 9, after V lost 6 bases and J lost 4 bases. The germline V gene encodes CDR1 MNHEY and CDR2 SMNVEV (reference sequence). The CDR3, as DNA: TGTGCCAGCAGGGGGAAGCGGGGGGTCCCAGAGACCCAGTACTTC. Translating it yields CASRGKRGVPETQYF.

This clone has just a few counts. The chain couples TRBV5-1 to TRBJ1-3; TRBD1 might be the D (6 bases). CDR1 is SGHRS and CDR2 is YFSETQ in the germline V gene. CDR3 length: 15 residues. Deletions cut 4 bases from V and 3 bases from J, with 14 bases between. CDR3 in DNA: TGCGCCAGCAGCGCGACCCAGGGGTATGGAAACACCATATATTTT. It is translated as CASSATQGYGNTIYF.

This rearrangement joins TRBV28 to TRBJ2-7, with TRBD1 matching 8 bases. J was trimmed by 3 bases and V by 6 bases; bases with no gene match: 13. Germline CDR1 MDHEN, CDR2 SYDVKM. The CDR3 spans 16 residues. The CDR3: CASSPLGGTGNYEQYF. CDR3 DNA: TGTGCCAGCAGCCCTCTGGGCGGGACAGGCAACTACGAGCAGTACTTC.

The chain has TRBV4-1 and TRBJ2-5; D perhaps matches TRBD2 (5 bases). V shed 0 bases and J shed 1 base, with 18 bases lying between them. This CDR3 region has 18 residues. Germline CDR1 and CDR2: MGHRA and YSYEKL. This CDR3 reads CASSQEPISSGLQETQYF. The CDR3 DNA is TGCGCCAGCAGCCAAGAGCCCATTAGTTCCGGACTCCAAGAGACCCAGTACTTC.

As concerns this clone: Other DNA sequences in this sample translate to the same CDR3. The gene calls are TRBV5-6 and TRBJ2-7; 10 nucleotides match TRBD1. Germline assignment: CDR1 SGHDT and CDR2 YYEEEE. J gave up 4 bases and V 0 bases, and 1 base lay outside the gene matches. The CDR3 consists of 14 residues. This CDR3 reads CASSLGTGGYEQYV. The CDR3 nucleotides read TGTGCCAGCAGCTTGGGGACAGGGGGGTACGAGCAGTACGTC.

V is TRBV15 and J is TRBJ1-5, with a tentative D call TRBD1 (5 bases). This CDR3 comprises 14 residues. V lost 0 bases to trimming and J lost 11 bases, with 14 bases between them. Germline CDR1 LNHNV, CDR2 YYDKDF (reference sequence). Here the CDR3 DNA reads TGTGCCACCAGCAGAGACAGGGCCACCCCGGCCCAGCATTTT. Protein: CATSRDRATPAQHF.

The chain has TRBV28 and TRBJ2-5; TRBD2 agrees at 9 bases. The V segment lost 5 bases and the J segment 1 base; nucleotides outside the gene matches: 5. Germline CDR1 is MDHEN and CDR2 is SYDVKM. This CDR3 contains 15 residues. In DNA, the CDR3 is TGTGCCAGCAGTATAGCGGGGGCCACCCAAGAGACCCAGTACTTC. This codes for CASSIAGATQETQYF.

The gene calls are TRBV7-2 and TRBJ1-6, with D unclear. Germline V lookup: CDR1 SGHTA, CDR2 FQGNSA. This CDR3 region has 14 residues. Trimming stripped 7 bases from V and 0 bases from J, with 7 bases between. The CDR3, as DNA: TGTGCCAGCACCCCGAGCTCCTATAATTCACCCCTCCACTTT. It translates to CASTPSSYNSPLHF.

The chain couples TRBV2 to TRBJ2-5, with 8 bases fitting TRBD1. V was pared by 4 bases and J by 5 bases, with 9 bases of the junction left unmatched. In germline, CDR1 is SNHLY, CDR2 FYNNEI. The CDR3 is 15 amino acids. The CDR3 reads CASSVFDRGGETQYF. The CDR3 nucleotides are TGTGCCAGCAGTGTATTCGACAGGGGTGGGGAGACCCAGTACTTC.

This clone was observed a single time. The V call is TRBV30, the J call TRBJ1-2; possible D gene TRBD1, 6 bases. Trimming stripped 3 bases from V and 7 bases from J, with 9 bases between. Germline-derived CDR1 and CDR2 are GTSNPN and SVGIG (reference sequence). The CDR3 contains 11 residues. The CDR3 region is CAWRDRGGYTF. DNA of the CDR3: TGTGCCTGGAGGGACAGAGGTGGCTACACCTTC.

This chain links TRBV5-6 with TRBJ2-1, with D hard to call. The CDR3 has 13 residues. Germline CDR1 SGHDT, CDR2 YYEEEE. With 4 bases removed from V and 5 bases from J, the gap between germline ends came to 10 bases. The CDR3 nucleotides are TGTGCCAGCAGCCCCCCTGGGCACAATGAGCAGTTCTTC. Translation gives CASSPPGHNEQFF.

The gene calls are TRBV18 and TRBJ2-1, with a possible D match to TRBD1 (5 bases). With 1 base removed from V and 13 bases from J, the gap between germline ends came to 14 bases. CDR1 KGHSH and CDR2 LQKENI come from the germline V gene. There are 13 residues in the CDR3. The DNA of the CDR3 is TGTGCCAGCTCACCACTGAAAGACAGCGAACAGTTCTTC. Amino acid sequence: CASSPLKDSEQFF.

This clone was recorded only once. The V and J genes are TRBV29-1 and TRBJ2-3; D gene unclear. V shed 7 bases and J shed 7 bases, with 6 bases lying between them. The CDR3 contains 9 residues. From germline, CDR1 is SQVTM and CDR2 ANQGSEA. The CDR3 sequence: CSGPNTQYF. The CDR3 DNA follows: TGCAGCGGTCCCAATACGCAGTATTTT.